This is a list of T cell receptor beta chains from one sample in a study of blood T cell repertoires in COVID-19. Sequencing was performed with immunoSEQ multiplex PCR; in TCRdb, only in-frame clones are kept and a portion is missing. The sample includes about 300,000 clones, just over 85% seen only once; the top ten take 3.5% to 4.5%. Material: PBMCs or T cells enriched from blood (not recorded which). Source of these receptors: a young man who had recovered from COVID-19. Each CDR3 is given with its conserved first and last residue. D genes are given only for firm matches. Size tells how often a clone was seen (once, few, many) or the class of an expanded clone, and some rows leave it out.

D	V	J	size	DNA	CDR3
TRBD2	TRBV10-3	TRBJ2-1	.	TGTGCCATCAGTGATGCACTAGCGGGTGGGAATGAGCAGTTCTTC	CAISDALAGGNEQFF
TRBD1	TRBV4-1	TRBJ2-5	.	TGCGCCAGCAGCCAAGCCGGGACAGGGGAACAAGAGACCCAGTACTTC	CASSQAGTGEQETQYF
TRBD2	TRBV6-5	TRBJ2-1	.	TGTGCCAGCAGCCCCGGGACTAGAAACAATGAGCAGTTCTTC	CASSPGTRNNEQFF
TRBD1	TRBV7-9	TRBJ2-7	.	TGTGCCAGCAGCCCAGGGACAGCCGAGCAGTACTTC	CASSPGTAEQYF
TRBD1	TRBV5-1	TRBJ2-7	many	TGCGCCAGCAGGTTGACAGGGGAGACCTACGAGCAGTACTTC	CASRLTGETYEQYF
TRBD1	TRBV6-5	TRBJ2-3	once	TGTGCCAGCAGGGAGGACAGGGGAGGACGGGATACGCAGTATTTT	CASREDRGGRDTQYF
.	TRBV18	TRBJ2-3	.	TGTGCCAGCTCACTTAACTTGGACTTTACTAGCACAGATACGCAGTATTTT	CASSLNLDFTSTDTQYF
TRBD1	TRBV30	TRBJ1-1	.	TGTGCCTGGAGTGCGACAGGGATTGTTCGAGCTTTCTTT	CAWSATGIVRAFF
.	TRBV11-2	TRBJ2-3	.	TGTGCCAGCAGCTTAGTGGGGGGAACAGATACGCAGTATTTT	CASSLVGGTDTQYF
TRBD1	TRBV24-1	TRBJ2-7	few	TGTGCCACCAGTGAGGGGACAGGGGGCGCATCCTACGAGCAGTACTTC	CATSEGTGGASYEQYF
.	TRBV21-1	TRBJ2-3	.	TGTGCCAGCAGCAAAGAAGGGTTCGGGGGACGGGCAGATACGCAGTATTTT	CASSKEGFGGRADTQYF
TRBD1	TRBV6-5	TRBJ1-1	.	TGTGCCAGCAGTTCAAGACAGGGGGGTGAAGCTTTCTTT	CASSSRQGGEAFF
.	TRBV5-1	TRBJ1-2	.	TGCGCCAGCAGCTTGGATGGGGGCGGGAGCTATGGCTACACCTTC	CASSLDGGGSYGYTF
.	TRBV18	TRBJ2-2	.	TGTGCCAGCTCACCACTCCAGGGGCGCACCGGGGAGCTGTTTTTT	CASSPLQGRTGELFF
.	TRBV11-2	TRBJ2-3	.	TGTGCCAGCAGCTTTGACAGGCCTTCCCTCACAGATACGCAGTATTTT	CASSFDRPSLTDTQYF
.	TRBV12-5	TRBJ1-5	.	TGTGCTAGTGCCAGGACCGGGGAGCCCCAGCATTTT	CASARTGEPQHF
.	TRBV27	TRBJ2-7	.	TGTGCCAGCAGTTTATCTTCAGGTTACGACGAGCAGTACTTC	CASSLSSGYDEQYF
TRBD1	TRBV12-3/TRBV12-4	TRBJ2-1	few	TGTGCCAGCCAGGGGGTCAATGAGCAGTTCTTC	CASQGVNEQFF
.	TRBV7-6	TRBJ2-1	.	TGTGCCAGCAGCTTACCGGGAGCGGGACAAAATGAGCAGTTCTTC	CASSLPGAGQNEQFF
.	TRBV29-1	TRBJ2-7	few	TGCAGCGTTCGTTCAGGGCCCTCCTACGAGCAGTACTTC	CSVRSGPSYEQYF
.	TRBV24-1	TRBJ1-5	.	TGTGCCACCAGTGATCAAAATCAGCCCCAGCATTTT	CATSDQNQPQHF
.	TRBV27	TRBJ2-7	.	TGTGCCAGTCGAGGCCCAACGGCTACCTACGAGCAGTACTTC	CASRGPTATYEQYF
.	TRBV7-6	TRBJ2-5	few	TGTGCCAGCAGCTCCACAGGGTCGGGAGAGACCCAGTACTTC	CASSSTGSGETQYF
.	TRBV24-1	TRBJ1-4	.	TGTGCCACCAGTGTTTCTTGGCCCAACAGGGTGACTAATGAAAAACTGTTTTTT	CATSVSWPNRVTNEKLFF
TRBD1	TRBV4-1	TRBJ1-5	.	TGCGCCAGCAGCCGCCCCGGGACAGGGGGCAATCAGCCCCAGCATTTT	CASSRPGTGGNQPQHF
TRBD1	TRBV2	TRBJ2-7	.	TGTGCCAGCAACCGACAGGGGTCTTTCTACGAGCAGTACTTC	CASNRQGSFYEQYF
TRBD1	TRBV12-5	TRBJ1-2	.	TGTGCTAGTGGCGGGACAGGGGGTTCCTATGGCTACACCTTC	CASGGTGGSYGYTF
TRBD1	TRBV7-9	TRBJ2-7	few	TGTGCCAGCAGCCCCCCCACAGGGGGAGGGCAGTACTTC	CASSPPTGGGQYF
.	TRBV5-1	TRBJ2-7	.	TGCGCCAGCAGCTTACTACAGGACGAGCAGTACTTC	CASSLLQDEQYF
.	TRBV18	TRBJ1-2	few	TGTGCCAGCTCGACACAGGGTACGGCGAACTATGGCTACACCTTC	CASSTQGTANYGYTF
.	TRBV25-1	TRBJ1-4	.	TGTGCCAGCAGTAGAGCCAGGGGCGAGGATGAAAAACTGTTTTTT	CASSRARGEDEKLFF
.	TRBV2	TRBJ2-7	once	TGTGCCAGCAGCGAGACTTACGAGCAGTACTTC	CASSETYEQYF
TRBD1	TRBV30	TRBJ1-1	.	TGTGCCTGGAGTGACAGACAGGGGGCTATTAATGGAGGCACTGAAGCTTTCTTT	CAWSDRQGAINGGTEAFF
.	TRBV6-2/TRBV6-3	TRBJ2-1	.	TGTGCCAGCAGTTACGCCCGGACAGTCTCCAATGAGCAGTTCTTC	CASSYARTVSNEQFF
.	TRBV7-8	TRBJ2-7	.	TGTGCCAGCAGCTTTGGCGGGCTCTCCTACGAGCAGTACTTC	CASSFGGLSYEQYF
TRBD1	TRBV28	TRBJ1-2	.	TGTGCCAGCAGATCGACGGCCGGGACAGTCGGCGGCTACACCTTC	CASRSTAGTVGGYTF
TRBD1	TRBV6-5	TRBJ1-1	once	TGTGCCAGCCTCAGGACAGGTTCTGTTGGCACTGAAGCTTTCTTT	CASLRTGSVGTEAFF
.	TRBV30	TRBJ1-1	.	TGTGCCTGGAGTGTACTGGTAGGGAGTAACACTGAAGCTTTCTTT	CAWSVLVGSNTEAFF
TRBD2	TRBV5-1	TRBJ2-2	.	TGCGCCAGCAGCTTGTCTGCGGGAGGACACACCGGGGAGCTGTTTTTT	CASSLSAGGHTGELFF
.	TRBV6-5	TRBJ2-7	.	TGTGCCAGCAGGGTATTAGGGACAAACTACGAGCAGTACTTC	CASRVLGTNYEQYF
.	TRBV11-3	TRBJ2-7	.	TGTGCCAGCAGCTTAGAAGCGAGGGCCCTTTACGAGCAGTACTTC	CASSLEARALYEQYF
.	TRBV20-1	TRBJ1-1	.	TGCAGTGCGGGGGGGACTGAAGCTTTCTTT	CSAGGTEAFF
.	TRBV12-2	TRBJ2-1	.	TGTGCAAGTCGCTCCGGACACCTTGAGGATGAGCAGTTCTTC	CASRSGHLEDEQFF
.	TRBV28	TRBJ1-1	once	TGTGCCAGCAGTCCTCCGACAGGACAAAACACTGAAGCTTTCTTT	CASSPPTGQNTEAFF
TRBD1	TRBV18	TRBJ2-7	.	TGTGCCAGCTCAGGGCAGGGGGCGGACGAGCAGTACTTC	CASSGQGADEQYF
TRBD2	TRBV15	TRBJ2-1	.	TGTGCCACCCGGGGGGATCACAATGAGCAGTTCTTC	CATRGDHNEQFF